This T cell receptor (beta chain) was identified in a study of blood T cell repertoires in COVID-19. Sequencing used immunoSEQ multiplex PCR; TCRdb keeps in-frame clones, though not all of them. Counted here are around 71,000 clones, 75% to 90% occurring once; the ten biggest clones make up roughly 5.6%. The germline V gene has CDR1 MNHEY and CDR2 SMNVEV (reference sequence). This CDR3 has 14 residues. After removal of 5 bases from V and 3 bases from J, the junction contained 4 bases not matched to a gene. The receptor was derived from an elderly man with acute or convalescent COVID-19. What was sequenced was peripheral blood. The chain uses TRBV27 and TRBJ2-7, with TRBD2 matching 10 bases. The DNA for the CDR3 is TGTGCCAGCAGTGCCCGGACTAGCGGCTACGAGCAGTACTTC. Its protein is CASSARTSGYEQYF.